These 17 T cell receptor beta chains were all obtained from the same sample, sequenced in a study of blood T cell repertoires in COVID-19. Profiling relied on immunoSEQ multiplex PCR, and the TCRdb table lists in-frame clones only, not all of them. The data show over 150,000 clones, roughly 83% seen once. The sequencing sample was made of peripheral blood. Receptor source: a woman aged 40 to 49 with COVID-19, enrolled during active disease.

The CDR3, as DNA: TGTGCCAGCTCACCAATTGGCAGGGTCCATGAGCAGTTCTTC. It codes for CASSPIGRVHEQFF. This chain links TRBV18 with TRBJ2-1, with D possibly matching TRBD1 (5 bases). The germline gives CDR1 KGHSH, CDR2 LQKENI. CDR3 length: 14 residues. Trimming pared 2 bases from V and 8 bases from J, leaving 13 bases between.

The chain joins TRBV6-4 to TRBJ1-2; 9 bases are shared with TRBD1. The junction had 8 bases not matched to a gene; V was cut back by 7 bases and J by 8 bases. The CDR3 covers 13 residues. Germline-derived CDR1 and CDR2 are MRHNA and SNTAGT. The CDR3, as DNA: TGTGCCAGCAATCCCGGGACAGGGTTGGGCTACACCTTC. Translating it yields CASNPGTGLGYTF.

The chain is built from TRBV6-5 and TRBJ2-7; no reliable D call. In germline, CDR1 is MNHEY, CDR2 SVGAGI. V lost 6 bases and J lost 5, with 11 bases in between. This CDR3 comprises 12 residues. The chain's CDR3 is CASRLSTDEQYF. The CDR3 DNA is TGTGCCAGCAGGCTCTCCACGGACGAGCAGTACTTC.

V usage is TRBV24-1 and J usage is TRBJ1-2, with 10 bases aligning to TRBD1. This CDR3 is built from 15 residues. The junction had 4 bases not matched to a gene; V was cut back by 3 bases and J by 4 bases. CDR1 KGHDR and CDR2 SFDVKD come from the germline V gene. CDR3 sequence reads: CATSDRDRGGYGYTF. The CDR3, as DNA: TGTGCCACCAGTGATCGGGACAGGGGAGGCTATGGCTACACCTTC.

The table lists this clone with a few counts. CDR3 nucleotides: TGTGCCAGCCGGTTCGGAAACACCATATATTTT. The encoded protein is CASRFGNTIYF. The chain is built from TRBV12-3 or TRBV12-4 and TRBJ1-3; no clear D gene. The CDR3 runs 11 residues. Deletions cut 8 bases from V and 4 bases from J, with 6 bases between.

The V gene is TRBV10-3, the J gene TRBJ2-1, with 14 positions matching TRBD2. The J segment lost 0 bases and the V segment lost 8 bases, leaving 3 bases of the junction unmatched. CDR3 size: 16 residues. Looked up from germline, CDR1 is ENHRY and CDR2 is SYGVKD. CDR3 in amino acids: CAIGLAGGSSYNEQFF. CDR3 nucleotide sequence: TGTGCCATCGGACTAGCGGGGGGCAGCTCCTACAATGAGCAGTTCTTC.

In nucleotides, the CDR3 is TGTGCCATCAGTGCGGCAGCGGTGAGCTCCTACGAGCAGTACTTC. Its protein product is CAISAAAVSSYEQYF. The V gene is TRBV10-3, the J gene TRBJ2-7; tentative D call: TRBD2 (5 bases). The germline V gene has CDR1 ENHRY and CDR2 SYGVKD. CDR3 length: 15 residues. V was shortened by 4 bases and J by 0 bases, with 13 bases between the two germline ends.

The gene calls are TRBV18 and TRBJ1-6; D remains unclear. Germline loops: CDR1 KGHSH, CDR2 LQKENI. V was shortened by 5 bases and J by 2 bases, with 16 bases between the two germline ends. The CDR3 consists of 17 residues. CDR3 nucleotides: TGTGCCAGCTCAACTCACTCTTCCGGGACCTATAATTCACCCCTCCACTTT. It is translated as CASSTHSSGTYNSPLHF.

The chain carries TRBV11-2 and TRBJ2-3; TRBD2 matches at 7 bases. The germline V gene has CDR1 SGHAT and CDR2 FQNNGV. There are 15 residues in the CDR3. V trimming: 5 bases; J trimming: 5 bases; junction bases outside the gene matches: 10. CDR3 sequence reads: CASSPSGVHGDTQYF. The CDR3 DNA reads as TGTGCCAGCAGCCCTAGCGGAGTACACGGAGATACGCAGTATTTT.

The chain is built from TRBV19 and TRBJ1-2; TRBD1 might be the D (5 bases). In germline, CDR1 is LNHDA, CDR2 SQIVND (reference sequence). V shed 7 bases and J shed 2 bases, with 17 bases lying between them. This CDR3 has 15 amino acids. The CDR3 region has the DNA TGTGCCAGTAAGGGGTTGGAGGGGAGGAACTATGGCTACACCTTC. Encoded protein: CASKGLEGRNYGYTF. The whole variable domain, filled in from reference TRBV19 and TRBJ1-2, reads DGGITQSPKYLFRKEGQNVTLSCEQNLNHDAMYWYRQDPGQGLRLIYYSQIVNDFQKGDIAEGYSVSREKKESFPLTVTSAQKNPTAFYLCASKGLEGRNYGYTFGSGTRLTVV.

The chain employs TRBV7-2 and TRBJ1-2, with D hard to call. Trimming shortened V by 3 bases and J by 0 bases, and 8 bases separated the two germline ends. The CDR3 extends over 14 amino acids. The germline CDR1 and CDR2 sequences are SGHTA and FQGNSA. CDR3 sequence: CASSFGGANYGYTF. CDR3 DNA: TGTGCCAGCAGCTTCGGCGGGGCTAACTATGGCTACACCTTC.

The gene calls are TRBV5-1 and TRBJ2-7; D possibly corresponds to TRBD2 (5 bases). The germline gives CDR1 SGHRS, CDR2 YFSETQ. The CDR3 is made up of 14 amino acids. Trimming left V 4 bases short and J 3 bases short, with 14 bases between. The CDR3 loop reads CASSPSGASYEQYF. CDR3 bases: TGCGCCAGCAGCCCCAGCGGAGCTAGCTACGAGCAGTACTTC. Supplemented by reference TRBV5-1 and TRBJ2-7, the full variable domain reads KAGVTQTPRYLIKTRGQQVTLSCSPISGHRSVSWYQQTPGQGLQFLFEYFSETQRNKGNFPGRFSGRQFSNSRSEMNVSTLELGDSALYLCASSPSGASYEQYFGPGTRLTVT.

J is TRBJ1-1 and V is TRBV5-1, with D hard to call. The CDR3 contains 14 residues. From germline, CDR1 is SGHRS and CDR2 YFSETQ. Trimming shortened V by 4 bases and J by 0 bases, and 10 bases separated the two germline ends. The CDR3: CASSLNTMNTEAFF. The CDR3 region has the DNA TGCGCCAGCAGCCTTAACACTATGAACACTGAAGCTTTCTTT. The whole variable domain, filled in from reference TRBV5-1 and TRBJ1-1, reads KAGVTQTPRYLIKTRGQQVTLSCSPISGHRSVSWYQQTPGQGLQFLFEYFSETQRNKGNFPGRFSGRQFSNSRSEMNVSTLELGDSALYLCASSLNTMNTEAFFGQGTRLTVV.

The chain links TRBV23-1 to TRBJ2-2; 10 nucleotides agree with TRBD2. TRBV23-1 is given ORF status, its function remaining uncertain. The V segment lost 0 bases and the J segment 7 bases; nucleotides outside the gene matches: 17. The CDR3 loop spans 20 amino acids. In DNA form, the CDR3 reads TGCGCCAGCAGTCAATCTCGGATTCGGTCTAGCGGGAGCCCGCACGGGGAGCTGTTTTTT. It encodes CASSQSRIRSSGSPHGELFF.

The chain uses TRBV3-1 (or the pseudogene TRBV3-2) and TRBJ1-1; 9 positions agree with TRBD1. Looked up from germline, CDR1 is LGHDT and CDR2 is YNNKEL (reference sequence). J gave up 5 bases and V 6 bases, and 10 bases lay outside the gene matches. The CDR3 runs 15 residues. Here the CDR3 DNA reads TGTGCCAGCAGGGTAACCGGGACAGGGACTACTGAAGCTTTCTTT. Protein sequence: CASRVTGTGTTEAFF.

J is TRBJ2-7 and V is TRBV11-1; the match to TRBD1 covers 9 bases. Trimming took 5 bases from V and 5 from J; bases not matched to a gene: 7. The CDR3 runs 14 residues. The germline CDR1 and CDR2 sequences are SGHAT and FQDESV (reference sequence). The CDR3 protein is CASSQGTGRDEQYF. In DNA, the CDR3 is TGTGCCAGCAGCCAAGGGACAGGGAGGGACGAGCAGTACTTC. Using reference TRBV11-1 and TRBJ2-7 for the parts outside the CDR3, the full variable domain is EAEVAQSPRYKITEKSQAVAFWCDPISGHATLYWYRQILGQGPELLVQFQDESVVDDSQLPKDRFSAERLKGVDSTLKIQPAELGDSAMYLCASSQGTGRDEQYFGPGTRLTVT.

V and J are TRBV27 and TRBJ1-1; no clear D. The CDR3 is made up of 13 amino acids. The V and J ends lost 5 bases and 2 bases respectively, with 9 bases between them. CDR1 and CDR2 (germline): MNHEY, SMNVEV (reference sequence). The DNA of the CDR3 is TGTGCCAGCAGTCCCGGTATAAACACTGAAGCTTTCTTT. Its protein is CASSPGINTEAFF.